The rows below give T cell receptor beta chains drawn from one sample of a study of persistence of HIV-infected CD4 T cells. Clones were sequenced by immunoSEQ multiplex PCR, and TCRdb holds only the in-frame ones, with some missing. Among more than 35,000 clones listed, 87% were seen once. Their antigen targets remain unknown. Sample: CD4+ T cells sorted from PBMCs after approximately 19-hour stimulation, taken from a patient who received antiretroviral therapy. The receptors originated from an adult man with HIV who was CMV-seropositive. Each CDR3 is given with its conserved first and last residue. The order of the fields is clone size, V gene, J gene, D gene, CDR3 DNA, CDR3 protein. A D gene is named only where the DNA matches it firmly. The listing skips clone size in some rows; elsewhere it reads once, few, many or a size class.

-	TRBV5-8	TRBJ2-3	-	TGTGCCAGCAGCGCGCGTGGGACACAAGATACGCAGTATTTT	CASSARGTQDTQYF
-	TRBV27	TRBJ1-2	-	TGTGCCAGCAGTTTATTGCCAGCCTATGGCTACACCTTC	CASSLLPAYGYTF
-	TRBV19	TRBJ2-5	-	TGTGCCAGTAGCCAGGCAGGAGCCCTCCAAGAGACCCAGTACTTC	CASSQAGALQETQYF
once	TRBV19	TRBJ1-4	TRBD1	TGTGCCAGTAGTCCCCGGGACAGGGCCATCATATCAACTAATGAAAAACTGTTTTTT	CASSPRDRAIISTNEKLFF
-	TRBV30	TRBJ1-6	TRBD1	TGTGCCTGGAGTGTACTAGGGACAGCGAATTCACCCCTCCACTTT	CAWSVLGTANSPLHF
once	TRBV7-6	TRBJ1-3	TRBD1	TGTGCCAGCAGCTTAGCAGCGGGGACAGGGACTGGAAACACCATATATTTT	CASSLAAGTGTGNTIYF
-	TRBV5-5	TRBJ1-1	-	TGTGCCAGCAGCTTAGGTACACTTCGGATGCCTGAAGCTTTCTTT	CASSLGTLRMPEAFF
-	TRBV18	TRBJ2-7	TRBD1	TGTGCCAGCTCCCCCCTTGACAGGGGTCTCGAGCAGTACTTC	CASSPLDRGLEQYF
-	TRBV25-1	TRBJ2-7	-	TGTGCCAGCAGTAGAACAGCCTACGAGCAGTACTTC	CASSRTAYEQYF
-	TRBV7-8	TRBJ1-3	-	TGTGCCAGCAGCTTAGCAGGGTATGGAAACACCATATATTTT	CASSLAGYGNTIYF
once	TRBV29-1	TRBJ1-2	TRBD1	TGCAGCGCCCAGGGGGCGGATGGCTACACCTTC	CSAQGADGYTF
-	TRBV6-6	TRBJ1-1	-	TGTGCCAGCAGCCGACTGGGGGGGAACTTGAATCGGGTCACTGAAGCTTTCTTT	CASSRLGGNLNRVTEAFF
once	TRBV19	TRBJ1-1	TRBD1	TGTGCCAGTAGGACAGGGGGGATGAACACTGAAGCTTTCTTT	CASRTGGMNTEAFF
few	TRBV4-3	TRBJ1-2	TRBD1	TGCGCCAGCAGCTCCCACCCGGGACAGGGAGCAGATGGCTACACCTTC	CASSSHPGQGADGYTF
-	TRBV7-7	TRBJ2-1	TRBD2	TGTGCTAGCAGCTTAAGCGGGGGGTTCCCTAATGAGCAGTTCTTC	CASSLSGGFPNEQFF
-	TRBV12-3/TRBV12-4	TRBJ2-7	-	TGTGCCAGCAGCCTCGAGGGCTTCTACGAGCAGTACTTC	CASSLEGFYEQYF